This T cell receptor beta chain was captured by sequencing in a study of technical replicates of blood from several donors. The ends were cut back, 4 bases at V and 4 bases at J, with 17 bases in the middle. The CDR3 is made up of 15 amino acids. The germline gives CDR1 SGHNT, CDR2 YENEEA. Repertoires were generated with immunoSEQ multiplex PCR, while TCRdb's copy carries only in-frame clones and drops some. This table has approximately 79,000 clones, about 97% appearing once. The chain links TRBV11-3 to TRBJ2-7; a possible D gene is TRBD2 (6 bases). The TCR was taken from a human donor in good health. Sequenced sample: T cells isolated from PBMCs. The CDR3 region is CASSSFETSIYEQYF. In nucleotides, the CDR3 is TGTGCCAGCAGCTCCTTCGAGACTAGTATTTACGAGCAGTACTTC.